The TCR beta chain under discussion was sequenced for a study of response to subunit inactivated influenza vaccine (dated by TCRdb to the late 2010s). A note on the overall study: To follow how T cells responded to a trivalent subunit inactivated influenza vaccine, the researchers relied on deep quantitative profiling of the T cell receptor repertoire. The investigation overall reported the following: The authors suggested that each seasonal influenza vaccination may recruit only a limited number of new T cells.

Comment on this clonotype: The target of this receptor is not known. No base qualities exist here, and no much larger clone lies one base off it.

Library prep was done by RT-PCR. The reads were generated on an Illumina HiSeq 2500. TCRdb ran its own pipeline on the public reads, namely fastp trimming at Q25 and MiXCR clone calling, and kept in-frame beta chains. Rows with a matching CDR3 protein are joined into one entry that keeps the most common DNA and genes. The sample includes around 320,000 distinct CDR3 sequences, with about 20% observed a single time. Clones ranked in the top ten supply under 13% of the sample. Inclusive of the bounding cysteine and phenylalanine, the CDR3 is 13 residues long. Only the CDR3 part of the read is kept: 39 bases, read in frame from the first base. At the junction V is shortened by 5 bases and J by 7 bases, with 12 bases in between.

The V and J segments used are TRBV12-3 or TRBV12-4 and TRBJ1-5; the D segment could be TRBD1, given 6 matching bases. The specimen comprised PBMCs from blood, sampled about 20 months after vaccination. The clonotype originates from a man aged 45-69 years who received an inactivated influenza vaccine. Donor details come from another sample of the same person, matched by shared clones. The nucleotide sequence reads as follows: TGTGCCAGCAGTAGATACAGGGACCAGCCCCAGCATTTT. This codes for CASSRYRDQPQHF.